Listed below are T cell receptor beta chains from one sample, sequenced in a study of shared clonotypes between healthy human individuals. The protocol was immunoSEQ multiplex PCR, while the TCRdb copy is restricted to in-frame clones and leaves out a portion. The data show 2 million to 2.5 million clones, 85% to 95% seen once. The sample taken for sequencing was naive CD4+ T cells from PBMCs. The receptors come from a young man in good health. Some clones in this sample may be carry-over from other donors' samples. CDR3s include the opening cysteine and the closing phenylalanine or tryptophan. The D gene is left open where the match is weak. The size of a clone is reported for some rows only, either as once, few or many, or as a class for expanded clones.

j_call,d_call,clone_size,v_call,cdr3_aa,cdr3_nt
TRBJ1-2,-,-,TRBV27,CASSPRGRGAGGYTF,TGTGCCAGCAGTCCCCGAGGGCGGGGGGCAGGTGGCTACACCTTC
TRBJ2-7,-,-,TRBV6-5,CASSYSPEGDEQYF,TGTGCCAGCAGTTACAGCCCGGAGGGAGACGAGCAGTACTTC
TRBJ2-1,-,-,TRBV11-1,CASSFSLNEQFF,TGTGCCAGCAGCTTTAGTTTGAATGAGCAGTTCTTC
TRBJ1-5,-,-,TRBV4-3,CASSQETGRKPQHF,TGCGCCAGCAGCCAAGAGACGGGGCGGAAGCCCCAGCATTTT
TRBJ1-6,-,-,TRBV6-1,CASSDVFPGLGSPLHF,TGTGCCAGCAGTGATGTTTTCCCGGGACTGGGGTCACCCCTCCACTTT
TRBJ2-7,TRBD1,-,TRBV10-3,CAISVQGQGSYEQYF,TGTGCCATCAGTGTTCAGGGACAGGGATCCTACGAGCAGTACTTC
TRBJ2-5,-,-,TRBV5-6,CASSLRTPGETQYF,TGTGCCAGCAGCTTGAGAACTCCAGGGGAGACCCAGTACTTC
TRBJ2-7,-,-,TRBV4-3,CASSQDRQMYYEQYF,TGCGCCAGCAGCCAAGATCGACAGATGTACTACGAGCAGTACTTC
TRBJ1-4,-,-,TRBV7-2,CASRSQGYNEKLFF,TGTGCCAGCAGATCCCAGGGTTATAATGAAAAACTGTTTTTT
TRBJ1-2,-,-,TRBV5-1,CASSLDGSVPGDNYGYTF,TGCGCCAGCAGCTTGGACGGGTCGGTCCCAGGGGATAACTATGGCTACACCTTC
TRBJ2-5,TRBD1,-,TRBV12-5,CASGPGQAAQETQYF,TGTGCTAGTGGTCCCGGACAGGCGGCCCAGGAGACCCAGTACTTC
TRBJ1-2,-,-,TRBV6-4,CASRRIRDYGYTF,TGTGCCAGCAGGAGGATCCGGGACTATGGCTACACCTTC
TRBJ2-2,TRBD2,-,TRBV7-2,CASSSPTAGAITGELFF,TGTGCCAGCAGCTCACCTACAGCGGGAGCGATCACCGGGGAGCTGTTTTTT
TRBJ2-2,-,-,TRBV5-1,CASSLSGRSTGELFF,TGCGCCAGCAGCTTATCGGGACGGAGCACCGGGGAGCTGTTTTTT
TRBJ1-2,-,-,TRBV10-3,CAISGQGGYGYTF,TGTGCCATCAGTGGTCAGGGCGGCTATGGCTACACCTTC
TRBJ1-1,TRBD1,-,TRBV28,CASSLRQGLLNTEAFF,TGTGCCAGCAGTTTACGACAGGGCCTTTTGAACACTGAAGCTTTCTTT
TRBJ1-5,TRBD1,-,TRBV19,CASSKYTGTGNQPQHF,TGTGCCAGTAGTAAGTACACCGGGACAGGGAATCAGCCCCAGCATTTT
TRBJ2-2,-,-,TRBV7-3,CASSSGLATGELFF,TGTGCCAGCAGCTCTGGACTTGCTACCGGGGAGCTGTTTTTT
TRBJ2-2,-,once,TRBV18,CASSPNIPGANTGELFF,TGTGCCAGCTCACCAAATATTCCGGGAGCGAACACCGGGGAGCTGTTTTTT
TRBJ2-3,-,-,TRBV5-8,CASSFGAHFTDTQYF,TGTGCCAGCAGCTTCGGAGCGCACTTCACAGATACGCAGTATTTT
TRBJ2-5,TRBD1,-,TRBV6-1,CASKKTQGEGETQYF,TGTGCCAGCAAAAAGACTCAGGGGGAAGGAGAGACCCAGTACTTC
TRBJ2-1,-,-,TRBV6-5,CASTWGGPAYNEQFF,TGTGCCAGCACCTGGGGGGGGCCGGCCTACAATGAGCAGTTCTTC
TRBJ2-3,-,-,TRBV2,CASSYTGGADTQYF,TGTGCCAGCAGTTACACCGGAGGCGCAGATACGCAGTATTTT
TRBJ2-2,-,-,TRBV7-3,CASSIYANAGRLFF,TGTGCCAGCAGCATATACGCGAACGCGGGGAGGCTGTTTTTT
TRBJ2-5,-,-,TRBV27,CASSPHPGGTETQYF,TGTGCCAGCAGTCCCCACCCCGGAGGGACGGAGACCCAGTACTTC
TRBJ2-7,-,-,TRBV7-9,CASSSLGEYYEQYF,TGTGCCAGCAGCAGCCTCGGGGAGTACTACGAGCAGTACTTC
TRBJ1-3,-,-,TRBV28,CASSPGGDGNTIYF,TGTGCCAGCAGCCCCGGGGGGGACGGAAACACCATATATTTT
TRBJ2-4,-,-,TRBV19,CASTTGIENIQYF,TGTGCCAGTACCACCGGGATCGAAAACATTCAGTACTTC
TRBJ1-2,TRBD1,-,TRBV7-2,CASSLGDSYGYTF,TGTGCCAGCAGCTTAGGGGACAGCTATGGCTACACCTTC
TRBJ2-2,TRBD2,-,TRBV27,CASSLLRGTSGSSSNTGELFF,TGTGCCAGCAGTTTACTGAGGGGGACTAGCGGGAGTTCGAGCAACACCGGGGAGCTGTTTTTT
TRBJ1-2,-,-,TRBV28,CASAPTVRGSYGYTF,TGTGCCAGTGCCCCGACAGTGCGTGGATCCTATGGCTACACCTTC
TRBJ1-2,-,-,TRBV15,CATSPGSNYGYTF,TGTGCCACCAGCCCGGGTAGTAACTATGGCTACACCTTC
TRBJ1-2,-,-,TRBV28,CASRSGGYGYTF,TGTGCCAGCAGGTCCGGGGGATATGGCTACACCTTC
TRBJ2-1,-,-,TRBV5-4,CASSSFPGSSYNEQFF,TGTGCCAGCAGCTCCTTCCCCGGGAGCTCCTACAATGAGCAGTTCTTC
TRBJ2-3,TRBD1,-,TRBV18,CASSPPGTGGADTQYF,TGTGCCAGCTCACCACCCGGGACAGGGGGCGCAGATACGCAGTATTTT
TRBJ1-1,-,-,TRBV2,CASSKGGWNTEAFF,TGTGCCAGCAGCAAGGGGGGGTGGAACACTGAAGCTTTCTTT
TRBJ2-1,-,-,TRBV7-9,CASSFWSGGDEQFF,TGTGCCAGCAGCTTTTGGAGTGGGGGCGATGAGCAGTTCTTC
TRBJ1-4,-,-,TRBV2,CASSQQLLNEKLFF,TGTGCCAGCAGTCAACAGCTTCTTAATGAAAAACTGTTTTTT
TRBJ2-1,-,-,TRBV9,CASSVGSGGEQFF,TGTGCCAGCAGCGTAGGATCCGGCGGTGAGCAGTTCTTC